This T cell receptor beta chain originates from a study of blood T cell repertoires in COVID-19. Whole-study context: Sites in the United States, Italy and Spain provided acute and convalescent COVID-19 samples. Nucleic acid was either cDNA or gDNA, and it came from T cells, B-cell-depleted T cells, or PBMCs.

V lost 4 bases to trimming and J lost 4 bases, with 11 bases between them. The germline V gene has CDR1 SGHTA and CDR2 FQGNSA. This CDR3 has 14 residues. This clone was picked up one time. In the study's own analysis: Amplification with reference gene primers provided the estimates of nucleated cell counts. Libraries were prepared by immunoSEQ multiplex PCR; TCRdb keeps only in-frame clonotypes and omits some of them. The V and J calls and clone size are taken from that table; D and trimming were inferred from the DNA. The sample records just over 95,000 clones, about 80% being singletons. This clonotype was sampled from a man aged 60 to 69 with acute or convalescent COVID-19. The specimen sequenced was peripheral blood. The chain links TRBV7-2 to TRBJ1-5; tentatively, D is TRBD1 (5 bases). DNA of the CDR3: TGTGCCAGCAGCTCGATGGGGGGGAATCAGCCCCAGCATTTT. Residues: CASSSMGGNQPQHF.